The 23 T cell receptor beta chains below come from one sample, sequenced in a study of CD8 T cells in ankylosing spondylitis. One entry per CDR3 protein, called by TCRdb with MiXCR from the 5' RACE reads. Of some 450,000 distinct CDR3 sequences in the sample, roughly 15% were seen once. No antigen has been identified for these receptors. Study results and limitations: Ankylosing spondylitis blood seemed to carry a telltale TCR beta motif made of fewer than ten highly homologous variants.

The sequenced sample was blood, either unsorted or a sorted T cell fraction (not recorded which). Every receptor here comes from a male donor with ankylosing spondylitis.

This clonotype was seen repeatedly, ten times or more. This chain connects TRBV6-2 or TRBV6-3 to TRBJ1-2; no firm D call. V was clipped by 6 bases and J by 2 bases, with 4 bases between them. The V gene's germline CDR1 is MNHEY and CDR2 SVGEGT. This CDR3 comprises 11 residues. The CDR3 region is CASRENYGYTF. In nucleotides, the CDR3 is TGTGCCAGCAGGGAGAACTATGGCTACACCTTC.

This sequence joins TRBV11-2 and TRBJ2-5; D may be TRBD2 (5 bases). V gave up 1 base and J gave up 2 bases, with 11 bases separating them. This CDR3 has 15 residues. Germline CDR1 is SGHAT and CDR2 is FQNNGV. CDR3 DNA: TGTGCCAGCAGCTTAGTGGGAGTGGAACAAGAGACCCAGTACTTC. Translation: CASSLVGVEQETQYF.

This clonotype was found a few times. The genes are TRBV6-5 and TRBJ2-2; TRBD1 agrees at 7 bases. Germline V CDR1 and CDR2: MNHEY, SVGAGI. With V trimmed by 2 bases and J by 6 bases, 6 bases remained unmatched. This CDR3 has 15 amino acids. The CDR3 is CASSYGDREAGELFF. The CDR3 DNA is TGTGCCAGCAGTTACGGTGACAGGGAAGCCGGGGAGCTGTTTTTT.

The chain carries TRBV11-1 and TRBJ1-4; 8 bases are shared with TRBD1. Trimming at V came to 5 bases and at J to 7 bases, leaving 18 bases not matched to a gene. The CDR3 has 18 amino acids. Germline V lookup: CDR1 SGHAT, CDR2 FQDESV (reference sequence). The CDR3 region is CASSATGVRTSTGEKLFF. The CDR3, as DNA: TGTGCCAGCAGCGCGACAGGGGTCAGGACCTCCACGGGTGAAAAACTGTTTTTT.

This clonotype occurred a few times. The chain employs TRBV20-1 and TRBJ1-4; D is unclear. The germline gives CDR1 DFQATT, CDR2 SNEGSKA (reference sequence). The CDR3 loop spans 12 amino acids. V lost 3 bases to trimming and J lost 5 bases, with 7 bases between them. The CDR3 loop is CSASDWNEKLFF. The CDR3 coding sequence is TGCAGTGCTAGCGACTGGAATGAAAAACTGTTTTTT.

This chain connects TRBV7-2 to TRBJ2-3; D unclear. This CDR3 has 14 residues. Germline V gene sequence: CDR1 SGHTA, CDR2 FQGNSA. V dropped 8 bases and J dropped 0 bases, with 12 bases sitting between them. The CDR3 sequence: CASRTDPSTDTQYF. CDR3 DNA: TGTGCCAGCCGGACGGATCCTAGCACAGATACGCAGTATTTT.

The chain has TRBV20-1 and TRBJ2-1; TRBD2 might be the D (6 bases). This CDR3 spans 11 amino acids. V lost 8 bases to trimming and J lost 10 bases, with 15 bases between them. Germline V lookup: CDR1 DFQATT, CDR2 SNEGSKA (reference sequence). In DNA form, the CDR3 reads TGCAGTACGACTCCGGGGGTCGAGCAGTTCTTC. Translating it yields CSTTPGVEQFF.

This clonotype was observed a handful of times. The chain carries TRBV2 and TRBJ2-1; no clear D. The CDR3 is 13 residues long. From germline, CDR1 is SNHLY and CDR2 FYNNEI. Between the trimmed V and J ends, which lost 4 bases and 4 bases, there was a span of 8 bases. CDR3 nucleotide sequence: TGTGCCAGCAGTGGGCAGCTGTACAATGAGCAGTTCTTC. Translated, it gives CASSGQLYNEQFF.

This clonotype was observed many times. The CDR3 spells CASSPWGRTEAFF. The CDR3 nucleotides read TGCGCCAGCAGCCCCTGGGGGCGGACTGAAGCTTTCTTT. The chain couples TRBV5-1 to TRBJ1-1; D might be TRBD1 (6 bases). CDR1 and CDR2 (germline): SGHRS, YFSETQ. Trimming shortened V by 4 bases and J by 5 bases, and 12 bases separated the two germline ends. The CDR3 contains 13 residues.

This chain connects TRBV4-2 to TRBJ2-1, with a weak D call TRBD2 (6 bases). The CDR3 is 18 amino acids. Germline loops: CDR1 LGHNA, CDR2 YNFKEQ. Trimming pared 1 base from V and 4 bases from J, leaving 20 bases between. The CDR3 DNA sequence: TGTGCCAGCAGCCAAGGACTATTGTTGCTAGCGACTTACAATGAGCAGTTCTTC. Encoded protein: CASSQGLLLLATYNEQFF.

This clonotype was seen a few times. The CDR3 sequence: CASINPLTDTQYF. DNA for the CDR3: TGTGCCAGTATAAACCCTTTAACAGATACGCAGTATTTT. The chain couples TRBV19 to TRBJ2-3; D is unresolved. V gave up 7 bases and J gave up 3 bases, with 11 bases separating them. CDR3 length: 13 residues. The germline CDR1 and CDR2 sequences are LNHDA and SQIVND (reference sequence).

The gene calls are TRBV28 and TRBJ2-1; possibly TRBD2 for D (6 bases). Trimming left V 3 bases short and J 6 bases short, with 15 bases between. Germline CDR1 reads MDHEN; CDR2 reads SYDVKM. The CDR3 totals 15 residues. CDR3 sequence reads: CASSLGGDTRNEQFF. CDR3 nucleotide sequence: TGTGCCAGCAGTTTGGGGGGAGATACGCGCAATGAGCAGTTCTTC.

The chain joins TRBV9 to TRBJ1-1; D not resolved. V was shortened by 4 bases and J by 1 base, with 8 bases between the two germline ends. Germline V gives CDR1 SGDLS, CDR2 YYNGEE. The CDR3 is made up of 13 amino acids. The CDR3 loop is CASSSTWNTEAFF. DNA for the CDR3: TGTGCCAGCAGCTCCACGTGGAACACTGAAGCTTTCTTT.

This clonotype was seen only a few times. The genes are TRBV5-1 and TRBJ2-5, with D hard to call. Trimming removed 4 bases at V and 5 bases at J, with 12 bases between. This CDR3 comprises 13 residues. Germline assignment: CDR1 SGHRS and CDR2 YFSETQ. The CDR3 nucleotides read TGCGCCAGCAGCAGGGAACCTGAGGAGACCCAGTACTTC. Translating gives CASSREPEETQYF.

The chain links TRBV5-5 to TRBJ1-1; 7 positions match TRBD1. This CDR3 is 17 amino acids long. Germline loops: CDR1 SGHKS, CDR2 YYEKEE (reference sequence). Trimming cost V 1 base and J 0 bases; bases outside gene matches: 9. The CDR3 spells CASSLFPGGVMNTEAFF. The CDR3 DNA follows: TGTGCCAGCAGCTTGTTTCCAGGGGGAGTGATGAACACTGAAGCTTTCTTT.

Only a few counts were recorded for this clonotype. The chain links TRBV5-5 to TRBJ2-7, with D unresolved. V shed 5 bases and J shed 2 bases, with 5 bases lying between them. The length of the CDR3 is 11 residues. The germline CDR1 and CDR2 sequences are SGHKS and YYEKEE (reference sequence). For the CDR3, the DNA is TGTGCCAGCAGTAAAGCCTACGAGCAGTACTTC. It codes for CASSKAYEQYF.

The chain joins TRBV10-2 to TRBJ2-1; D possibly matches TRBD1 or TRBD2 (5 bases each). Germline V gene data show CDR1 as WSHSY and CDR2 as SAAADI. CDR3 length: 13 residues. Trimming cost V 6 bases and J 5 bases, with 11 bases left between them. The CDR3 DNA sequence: TGCGCCAGCAGGCACCGAGGGGACAATGAGCAGTTCTTC. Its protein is CASRHRGDNEQFF.

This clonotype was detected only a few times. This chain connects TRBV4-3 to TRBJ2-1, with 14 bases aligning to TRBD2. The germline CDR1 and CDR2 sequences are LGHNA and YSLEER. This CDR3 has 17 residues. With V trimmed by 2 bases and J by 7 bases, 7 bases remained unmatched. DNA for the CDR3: TGCGCCAGCAGCCAACCACCGGGACTAGCGGGAGTAAATGAGCAGTTCTTC. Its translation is CASSQPPGLAGVNEQFF.

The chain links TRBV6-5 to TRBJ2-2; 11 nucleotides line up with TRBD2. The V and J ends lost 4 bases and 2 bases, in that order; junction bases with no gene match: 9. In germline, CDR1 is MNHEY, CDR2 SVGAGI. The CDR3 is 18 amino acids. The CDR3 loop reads CASSSPGLAEANTGELFF. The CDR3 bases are TGTGCCAGCAGTTCCCCGGGACTAGCGGAAGCAAACACCGGGGAGCTGTTTTTT.

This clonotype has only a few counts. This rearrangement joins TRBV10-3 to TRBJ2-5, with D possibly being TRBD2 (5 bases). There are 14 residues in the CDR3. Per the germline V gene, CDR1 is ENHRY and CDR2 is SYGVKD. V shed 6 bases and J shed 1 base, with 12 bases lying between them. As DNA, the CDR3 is TGTGCCATCAGGTGGACTCCTAGCCAAGAGACCCAGTACTTC. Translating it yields CAIRWTPSQETQYF.

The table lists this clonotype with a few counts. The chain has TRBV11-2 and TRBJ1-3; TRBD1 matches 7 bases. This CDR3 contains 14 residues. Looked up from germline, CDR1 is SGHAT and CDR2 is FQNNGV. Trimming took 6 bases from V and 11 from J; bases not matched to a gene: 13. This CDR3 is CASRPTGFGSPIYF. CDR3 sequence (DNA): TGTGCCAGCAGGCCGACAGGGTTTGGGAGCCCCATATATTTT.

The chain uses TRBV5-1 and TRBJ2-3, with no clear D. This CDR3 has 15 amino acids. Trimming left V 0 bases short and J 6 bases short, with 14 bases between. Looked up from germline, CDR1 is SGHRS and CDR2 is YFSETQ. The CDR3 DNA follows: TGCGCCAGCAGCTTGGGACATCTGGAATCGGATACGCAGTATTTT. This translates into CASSLGHLESDTQYF. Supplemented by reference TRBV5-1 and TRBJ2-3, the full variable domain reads KAGVTQTPRYLIKTRGQQVTLSCSPISGHRSVSWYQQTPGQGLQFLFEYFSETQRNKGNFPGRFSGRQFSNSRSEMNVSTLELGDSALYLCASSLGHLESDTQYFGPGTRLTVL.

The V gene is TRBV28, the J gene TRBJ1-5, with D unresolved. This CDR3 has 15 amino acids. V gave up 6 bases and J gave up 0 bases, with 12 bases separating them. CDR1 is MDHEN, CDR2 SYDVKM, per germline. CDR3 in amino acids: CASRNEQLSNQPQHF. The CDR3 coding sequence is TGTGCCAGCAGAAATGAACAGCTTAGCAATCAGCCCCAGCATTTT.